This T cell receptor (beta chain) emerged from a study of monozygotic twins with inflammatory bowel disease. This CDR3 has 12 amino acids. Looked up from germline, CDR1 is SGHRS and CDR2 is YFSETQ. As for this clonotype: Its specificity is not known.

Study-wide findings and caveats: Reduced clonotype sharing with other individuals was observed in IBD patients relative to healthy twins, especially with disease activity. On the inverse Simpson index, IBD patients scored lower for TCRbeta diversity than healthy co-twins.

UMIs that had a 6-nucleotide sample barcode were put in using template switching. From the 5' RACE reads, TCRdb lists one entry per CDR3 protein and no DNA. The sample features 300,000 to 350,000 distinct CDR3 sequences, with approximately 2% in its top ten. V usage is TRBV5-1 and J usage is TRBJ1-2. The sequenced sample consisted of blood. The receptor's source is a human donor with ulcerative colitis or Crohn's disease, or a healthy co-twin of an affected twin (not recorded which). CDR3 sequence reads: CASSLSSYGYTF.